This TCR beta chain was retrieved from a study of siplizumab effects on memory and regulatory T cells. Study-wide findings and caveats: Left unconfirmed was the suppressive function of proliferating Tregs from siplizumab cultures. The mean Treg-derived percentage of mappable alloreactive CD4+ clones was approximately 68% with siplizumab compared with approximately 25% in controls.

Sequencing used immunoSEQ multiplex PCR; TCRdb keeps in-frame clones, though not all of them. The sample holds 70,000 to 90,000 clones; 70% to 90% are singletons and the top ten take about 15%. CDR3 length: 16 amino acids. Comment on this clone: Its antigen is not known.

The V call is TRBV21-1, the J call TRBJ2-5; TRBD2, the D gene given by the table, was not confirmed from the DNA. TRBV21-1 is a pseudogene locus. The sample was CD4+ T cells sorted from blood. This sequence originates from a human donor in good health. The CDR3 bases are TGTGCCAGCAGCAAATTGGGGGGGCCCCCACAAGAGACCCAGTACTTC. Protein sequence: CASSKLGGPPQETQYF.